The rows below give T cell receptor beta chains drawn from one sample of a study of blood T cell repertoires in COVID-19. The assay was immunoSEQ multiplex PCR, and TCRdb's table has in-frame clones only and misses some. The sample consists of 180,000 or so clones, approximately 86% of them appearing once. Specimen: peripheral blood. The source is a man aged 55 to 70 with acute or convalescent COVID-19. Each CDR3 is given with its conserved first and last residue.

V,J,CDR3
TRBV3-1/TRBV3-2,TRBJ2-5,CASSPPGGMETQYF
TRBV18,TRBJ2-1,CASSPIPVSSYNEQFF
TRBV5-1,TRBJ2-5,CASSSGGQETQYF
TRBV9,TRBJ1-2,CASSVGSGARTNYGYTF
TRBV29-1,TRBJ1-2,CSVEDRGSPLVTF
TRBV19,TRBJ2-2,CASSYQGTGELFF
TRBV28,TRBJ2-7,CASSPRRGGNYEQYF
TRBV7-9,TRBJ2-5,CASLGGDETQYF
TRBV28,TRBJ1-4,CASSLFGGFNEKLFF
TRBV5-1,TRBJ2-5,CASSPGDSPRETQYF
TRBV5-1,TRBJ2-5,CASRREETQYF
TRBV23-1,TRBJ2-2,CASSQFIAGRTGELFF
TRBV28,TRBJ2-7,CAAGTSGMREQYF
TRBV15,TRBJ1-5,CATRGTGGAYSNQPQHF
TRBV6-5,TRBJ2-1,CAGGRTDRNEQFF
TRBV19,TRBJ1-4,CASSRVRTGLEKLFF
TRBV28,TRBJ1-5,CASSLLSSGGQPQHF
TRBV9,TRBJ2-7,CASSVGSGLGYEQYF
TRBV3-1/TRBV3-2,TRBJ1-2,CASRQGTGSGYTF
TRBV14,TRBJ2-5,CASSQTGQKTQYF
TRBV4-1,TRBJ1-6,CASSPGQPRRNSPLHF
TRBV6-1,TRBJ2-2,CASSGRTSGFYANTGELFF
TRBV5-1,TRBJ1-2,CASGVSGTGGHYGYTF
TRBV28,TRBJ1-3,CASSDPRGGTGNTIYF
TRBV7-3,TRBJ2-2,CASSLTSTNTGELFF
TRBV6-5,TRBJ2-2,CASSLVQGGTGELFF
TRBV18,TRBJ2-7,CASSLTIDTQQYF
TRBV19,TRBJ2-4,CASSMTPQFKNIQYF
TRBV2,TRBJ1-6,CASSELVQINSPLHF
TRBV24-1,TRBJ1-2,CATSDPSYGYTF
TRBV5-1,TRBJ2-1,CASSLGSGSWGDEQFF
TRBV5-1,TRBJ1-6,CASSWMGQSANSPLHF
TRBV18,TRBJ2-5,CASSPPWTGEEETQYF
TRBV10-1,TRBJ1-6,CATSYLWNSPLHF
TRBV11-1,TRBJ1-3,CASSHTDRPSGNTIYF
TRBV29-1,TRBJ2-5,CSVGGPSPETQYF
TRBV28,TRBJ1-4,CASSRGTDNEKLFF
TRBV10-3,TRBJ1-6,CAISERETGDNSPLHF
TRBV7-9,TRBJ1-2,CASSRPTPPQGYTF
TRBV19,TRBJ1-1,CASSIPPETEAFF
TRBV24-1,TRBJ2-3,CATSGGKENTDTQYF
TRBV7-2,TRBJ2-1,CASSHAGGSYNEQFF
TRBV27,TRBJ1-2,CASSLGRTGGYYGYTF
TRBV27,TRBJ1-5,CASSLRGNRRQPQHF
TRBV5-1,TRBJ1-1,CASSLVGGANIEAFF
TRBV28,TRBJ2-1,CASSRKWVAGVPRHEQFF
TRBV6-4,TRBJ1-1,CASSDRRDTEAFF
TRBV4-1,TRBJ2-7,CASSHGGGIEQYF
TRBV7-2,TRBJ1-2,CASSLYRTGEAGYGYTF
TRBV28,TRBJ2-5,CASSLGMTSGQETQYF
TRBV27,TRBJ2-7,CASSSPSARGNYEQYF
TRBV7-9,TRBJ1-5,CASSPGQGGQPQHF
TRBV5-1,TRBJ1-1,CASSLLGLGDTEAFF